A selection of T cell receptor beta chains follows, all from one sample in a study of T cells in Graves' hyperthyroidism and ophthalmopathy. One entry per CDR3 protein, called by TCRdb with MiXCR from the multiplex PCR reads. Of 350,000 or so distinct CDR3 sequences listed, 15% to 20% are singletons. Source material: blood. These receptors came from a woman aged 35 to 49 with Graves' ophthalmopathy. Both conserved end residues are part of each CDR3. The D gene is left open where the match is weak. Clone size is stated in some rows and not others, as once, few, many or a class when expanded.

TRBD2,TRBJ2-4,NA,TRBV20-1,TGCGCGGGAGGAGAGTGGTCTCTAGCCAAAAACATTCAGTACTTC,CAGGEWSLAKNIQYF
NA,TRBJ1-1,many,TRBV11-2,TGTGCCATCGACGTCAGCCCGCGCGGCGTGAACACTGAAGCTTTCTTT,CAIDVSPRGVNTEAFF
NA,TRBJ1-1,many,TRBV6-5,TGTGCCAGCAGTTACGAAGAGAACACTGAAGCTTTCTTT,CASSYEENTEAFF
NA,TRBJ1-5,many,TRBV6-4,TGTGCCAGCAGTGTAACATTAGATCAGCCCCAGCATTTT,CASSVTLDQPQHF
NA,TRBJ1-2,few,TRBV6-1,TGTGCCAGCAGCTGGAACCGGGATGGCTACACCTTC,CASSWNRDGYTF
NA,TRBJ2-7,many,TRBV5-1,TGCGCCAGCAGCCCCGGGACGAGCGGATTCTACGAGCAGTACTTC,CASSPGTSGFYEQYF
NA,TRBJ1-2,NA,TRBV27,TGTGCCAGCAGTTTATCGTGGGGGCAGCCCTTGGGCTATGGCTACACCTTC,CASSLSWGQPLGYGYTF
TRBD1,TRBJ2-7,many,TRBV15,TGTGCCACCAGCAGAGCCCGGACAGGGACCGAGCAGTACTTC,CATSRARTGTEQYF
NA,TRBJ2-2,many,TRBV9,TGTGCCAGCACCGGACCGATGAACACCGGGGAGCTGTTTTTT,CASTGPMNTGELFF
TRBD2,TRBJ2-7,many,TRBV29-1,TGCGGCGTTGAAGACCCGAGGGCGGGAGGGTTGAACGAGCAGTACTTC,CGVEDPRAGGLNEQYF
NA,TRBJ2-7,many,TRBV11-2,TGTGCCAGCAGCTTAGGGTCCAAGAGCTCCTACGAGCAGTACTTC,CASSLGSKSSYEQYF
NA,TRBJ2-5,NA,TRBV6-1,TGTGCCAGCGCCCATACCGGGGCAATCCAAGAGACCCAGTACTTC,CASAHTGAIQETQYF
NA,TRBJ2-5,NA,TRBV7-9,TGTGCCAGCAGCTATACAGATTCCGAGACCCAGTACTTC,CASSYTDSETQYF
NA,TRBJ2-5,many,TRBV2,TGTGCCAGCAGTGGAATACTTGGCGCACGAGAGACCCAGTACTTC,CASSGILGARETQYF
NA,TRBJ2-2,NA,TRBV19,TGTGCCAGTGGGTTCTCCACCGGGGAGCTGTTTTTT,CASGFSTGELFF
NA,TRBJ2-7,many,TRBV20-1,TGCAGTGCCAAACGGTGGGGATTGAGCGAGCAGTACTTC,CSAKRWGLSEQYF
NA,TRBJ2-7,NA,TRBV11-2,TGTGCCAGCAGCCACGGACCGGGAAGACCAAGCTCCTACGAGCAGTACTTC,CASSHGPGRPSSYEQYF
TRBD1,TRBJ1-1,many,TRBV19,TGTGCCAGTAGTCTCCACCCCGACAGGGGGAACACTGAAGCTTTCTTT,CASSLHPDRGNTEAFF
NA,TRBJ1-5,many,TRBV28,TGTGCCAGCAGTGGGGGGGCTCAGCCCCAGCATTTT,CASSGGAQPQHF
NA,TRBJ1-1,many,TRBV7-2,TGTGCCAGCAGCTTAGATGGTGGGTACGCTGAAGCTTTCTTT,CASSLDGGYAEAFF
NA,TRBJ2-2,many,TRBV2,TGTGCCAGCAGTGTAATGGGGTTGGGGACCGGGGAGCTGTTTTTT,CASSVMGLGTGELFF
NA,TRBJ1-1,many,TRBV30,TGTGCCTGGACCGGGACACTGAACACTGAAGCTTTCTTT,CAWTGTLNTEAFF
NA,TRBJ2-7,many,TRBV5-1,TGCGCCAGCAGCTTGGCCCGCGACACCCCCTCCTACGAGCAGTACTTC,CASSLARDTPSYEQYF
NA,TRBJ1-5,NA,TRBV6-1,TGTGCCAGCAGTGGGAATTTGGGTGTCAATCAGCCCCAGCATTTT,CASSGNLGVNQPQHF
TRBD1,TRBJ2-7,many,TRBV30,TGTGCCTGGATCCGGGACAGTCCCTACGAGCAGTACTTC,CAWIRDSPYEQYF
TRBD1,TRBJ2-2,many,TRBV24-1,TGTGCCACCAGTAACATACCGACAGGGGTGGGGACCGGGGAGCTGTTTTTT,CATSNIPTGVGTGELFF
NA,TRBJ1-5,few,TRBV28,TGTGCCAGCATAGAGGGCAATCAGCCCCAGCATTTT,CASIEGNQPQHF